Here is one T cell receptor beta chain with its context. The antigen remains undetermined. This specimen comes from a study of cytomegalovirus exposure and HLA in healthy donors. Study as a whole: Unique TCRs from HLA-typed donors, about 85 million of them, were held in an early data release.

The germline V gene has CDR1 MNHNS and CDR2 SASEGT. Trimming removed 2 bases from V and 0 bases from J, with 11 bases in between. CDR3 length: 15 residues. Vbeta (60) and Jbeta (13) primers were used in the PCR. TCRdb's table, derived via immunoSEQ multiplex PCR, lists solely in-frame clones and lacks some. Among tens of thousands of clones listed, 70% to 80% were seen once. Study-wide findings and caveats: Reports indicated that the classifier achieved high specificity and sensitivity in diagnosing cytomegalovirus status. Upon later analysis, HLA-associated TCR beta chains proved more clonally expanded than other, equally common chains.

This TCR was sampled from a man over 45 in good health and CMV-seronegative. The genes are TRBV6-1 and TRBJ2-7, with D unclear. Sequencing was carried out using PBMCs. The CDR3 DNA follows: TGTGCCAGCAGTGAAAGAAACAGCTACTCCTACGAGCAGTACTTC. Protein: CASSERNSYSYEQYF.